These 20 T cell receptor beta chains share one sample of origin, sequenced in a study of T cells in Graves' hyperthyroidism and ophthalmopathy. What was amplified from RNA transcripts were TCR beta CDR3 regions. Initially, a first-round RT-PCR of the TCR CDR3 employed the HTBI primer set. TCRdb used MiXCR to reprocess the multiplex PCR reads, holding one entry per CDR3 protein. Altogether 750,000 to 950,000 distinct CDR3 sequences are present, roughly 40% being singletons, with the ten largest covering more than 7%. Sequenced material: blood. The receptors were gathered from a man between 18 and 29 years old with Graves' hyperthyroidism.

For this clonotype: A read error may be the cause here, since a much bigger clone is one base away. The V and J genes are TRBV5-1 and TRBJ1-1; no reliable D call. CDR3 size: 14 residues. Germline V gives CDR1 SGHRS, CDR2 YFSETQ. Trimming shortened V by 3 bases and J by 3 bases, and 12 bases separated the two germline ends. CDR3 loop: CASSWENGYTEAFF. In DNA, the CDR3 is TGCGCCAGCAGCTGGGAGAACGGGTACACTGAAGCTTTCTTT.

The rearrangement joins TRBV10-3 to TRBJ2-5; D is unclear. Trimming cost V 10 bases and J 4 bases, with 7 bases left between them. Germline CDR1 and CDR2: ENHRY and SYGVKD. CDR3 length equals 10 residues. CDR3 DNA: TGTGCCACCCCCGGAGAGACCCAGTACTTC. This gives the protein CATPGETQYF.

This clonotype was seen repeatedly, ten times or more. V gene TRBV9 combines with J gene TRBJ1-2, with a possible D match to TRBD1 (5 bases). Germline CDR1 SGDLS, CDR2 YYNGEE. Trimming cost V 4 bases and J 4 bases, with 20 bases left between them. CDR3 length: 16 residues. CDR3 bases: TGTGCCAGCAGCCCAGAGGGGCGACAGACGGGCTATGGCTACACCTTC. This codes for CASSPEGRQTGYGYTF. The full variable domain, with the rest looked up from reference TRBV9 and TRBJ1-2, is DSGVTQTPKHLITATGQRVTLRCSPRSGDLSVYWYQQSLDQGLQFLIQYYNGEERAKGNILERFSAQQFPDLHSELNLSSLELGDSALYFCASSPEGRQTGYGYTFGSGTRLTVV.

A note on this clonotype: Here the CDR3 omits its conserved ending phenylalanine or tryptophan, so a read error is the likely source. The DNA is left out, because the CDR3 cannot be placed on it with certainty; the CDR3 is given as TCRdb lists it. The chain employs TRBV7-9 and TRBJ1-2. The CDR3 comprises 9 residues, both ends counted. Germline CDR1 SEHNR, CDR2 FQNEAQ (reference sequence). The CDR3 reads CASSFGQAS.

This rearrangement joins TRBV20-1 to TRBJ2-6, with D possibly being TRBD1 or TRBD2 (6 bases each). With 0 bases removed from V and 4 bases from J, the gap between germline ends came to 13 bases. Germline CDR1 and CDR2: DFQATT and SNEGSKA (reference sequence). The CDR3 has 16 amino acids. The CDR3 nucleotides read TGCAGTGCTAGAGATCGAGGGGGGTCCGGGGCCAACGTCCTGACTTTC. As protein: CSARDRGGSGANVLTF.

This chain links TRBV29-1 with TRBJ1-3; D possibly corresponds to TRBD1 (6 bases). The length of the CDR3 is 15 residues. Germline lookup yields CDR1 SQVTM and CDR2 ANQGSEA. The V gene lost 3 bases and the J gene lost 8 bases, with 20 bases spanning the gap. CDR3 loop: CSVEQGINYGYTIYF. The CDR3, as DNA: TGCAGCGTTGAGCAGGGGATTAACTATGGCTACACCATATATTTT. The variable domain in full, with the rest retrieved from reference TRBV29-1 and TRBJ1-3, is SAVISQKPSRDICQRGTSLTIQCQVDSQVTMMFWYRQQPGQSLTLIATANQGSEATYESGFVIDKFPISRPNLTFSTLTVSNMSPEDSSIYLCSVEQGINYGYTIYFGEGSWLTVV.

This chain connects TRBV9 to TRBJ2-6; TRBD2 matches at 10 bases. The germline V gene has CDR1 SGDLS and CDR2 YYNGEE. Trimming took 6 bases from V and 0 from J; bases not matched to a gene: 9. The CDR3 is made up of 18 amino acids. The CDR3 here is CASTFGLAASSGANVLTF. Written as DNA, the CDR3 is TGTGCCAGCACCTTCGGACTAGCGGCGAGCTCTGGGGCCAACGTCCTGACTTTC.

This clonotype was seen repeatedly, ten times or more. This rearrangement joins TRBV29-1 to TRBJ1-1; D is unclear. CDR3 length: 13 residues. Germline V gene data show CDR1 as SQVTM and CDR2 as ANQGSEA. V shed 5 bases and J shed 0 bases, with 10 bases lying between them. CDR3 nucleotides: TGCAGCGTTAATCGAGGGATGAACACTGAAGCTTTCTTT. This encodes CSVNRGMNTEAFF.

A note on this clonotype: Here the CDR3 omits its conserved ending phenylalanine or tryptophan, so a read error is the likely source. The J gene is TRBJ2-7, the V gene TRBV20-1, with D maybe TRBD2 (5 bases). This CDR3 is 14 amino acids long. Germline-derived CDR1 and CDR2 are DFQATT and SNEGSKA (reference sequence). Trimming stripped 5 bases from V and 5 bases from J, with 19 bases between. CDR3 nucleotides: TGCAGTGCTCGCAGGAGCGGTCTAGCTCACGAGCAGTACCTC. The encoded protein is CSARRSGLAHEQYL.

This clonotype turned up a few times. The rearrangement joins TRBV19 to TRBJ2-2, with unresolved D. The length of the CDR3 is 15 residues. V dropped 5 bases and J dropped 4 bases, with 14 bases sitting between them. Germline CDR1 LNHDA, CDR2 SQIVND (reference sequence). This CDR3 is CASSGAQVGTGELFF. Here the CDR3 DNA reads TGTGCCAGTAGTGGAGCTCAGGTTGGCACCGGGGAGCTGTTTTTT.

With respect to this clonotype: Since a much larger clone is just one base distant, this may be a read error. The chain combines TRBV27 with TRBJ2-7, with 8 bases that match TRBD2. The CDR3 runs to 14 residues. Germline CDR1 is MNHEY and CDR2 is SMNVEV (reference sequence). J lost 0 bases, V lost 5 bases, and 3 bases had no gene match. Here the CDR3 DNA reads TGTGCCAGCAGTCCGACTAGCGCCTCCTACGAGCAGTACTTC. This encodes CASSPTSASYEQYF.

In its sample, this clonotype was seen a few times. The chain carries TRBV15 and TRBJ2-7; 8 bases are a match to TRBD1. The germline gives CDR1 LNHNV, CDR2 YYDKDF (reference sequence). Germline trimming cut 0 bases from V and 7 bases from J; bases unmatched to any gene: 8. The length of the CDR3 is 15 residues. The CDR3 loop reads CATSRDPGQAQEQYF. The DNA for the CDR3 is TGTGCCACCAGCAGAGATCCGGGACAGGCTCAAGAGCAGTACTTC. Supplemented by reference TRBV15 and TRBJ2-7, the full variable domain reads DAMVIQNPRYQVTQFGKPVTLSCSQTLNHNVMYWYQQKSSQAPKLLFHYYDKDFNNEADTPDNFQSRRPNTSFCFLDIRSPGLGDTAMYLCATSRDPGQAQEQYFGPGTRLTVT.

This clonotype was counted many times. The chain combines TRBV19 with TRBJ2-7; TRBD1 is a possible D gene (5 bases). Trimming pared 3 bases from V and 4 bases from J, leaving 7 bases between. Per germline, CDR1 LNHDA and CDR2 SQIVND (reference sequence). The CDR3 is 12 amino acids. The CDR3 DNA is TGTGCCAGTAGTATCGACAGTTACGAGCAGTACTTC. This codes for CASSIDSYEQYF.

There are a few counts of this clonotype. This chain links TRBV7-9 with TRBJ1-2; D might be TRBD1 (5 bases). Germline CDR1 reads SEHNR; CDR2 reads FQNEAQ (reference sequence). The CDR3 length is 13 residues. Trimming shortened V by 4 bases and J by 2 bases, and 8 bases separated the two germline ends. The CDR3: CASSSRENYGYTF. The CDR3, as DNA: TGTGCCAGCAGCTCCAGGGAAAACTATGGCTACACCTTC.

Only a few counts were recorded for this clonotype. The chain combines TRBV12-3 or TRBV12-4 with TRBJ2-7; TRBD1 matches 9 bases. The CDR3 totals 15 residues. V gave up 6 bases and J gave up 3 bases; unmatched junction bases: 9. CDR3 protein: CASSPGTGYFYEQYF. The CDR3 coding sequence is TGTGCCAGCAGCCCCGGGACAGGGTACTTCTACGAGCAGTACTTC.

Details on this clonotype: A read error may produce the germline difference seen at one junction end. The chain combines TRBV7-9 with TRBJ1-6; perhaps TRBD1 as D (6 bases). This CDR3 spans 18 amino acids. Germline V gives CDR1 SEHNR, CDR2 FQNEAQ (reference sequence). The CDR3 coding sequence is TGTGCCAGCAGCTTGGGGGCCACTCCAGGCAGGAATCGTTCATCCCTCCACTTT. Its protein is CASSLGATPGRNRSSLHF.

This clonotype was observed at least ten times. V gene TRBV24-1 combines with J gene TRBJ2-2; no clear D gene. The CDR3 sequence is 13 residues long. V lost 4 bases and J lost 1, with 3 bases in between. Germline V gives CDR1 KGHDR, CDR2 SFDVKD. CDR3 DNA: TGTGCCACCAGTGAATGGAACACCGGGGAGCTGTTTTTT. Translation gives CATSEWNTGELFF.

This clonotype was observed many times. V gene TRBV10-3 combines with J gene TRBJ1-6, with D maybe TRBD1 (6 bases). V lost 3 bases and J lost 0, with 12 bases in between. In germline, CDR1 is ENHRY, CDR2 SYGVKD. The length of the CDR3 is 17 residues. DNA for the CDR3: TGTGCCATCAGTGACACAACAGGGACCTCCTATAATTCACCCCTCCACTTT. It yields the protein CAISDTTGTSYNSPLHF.

This clonotype showed up many times. The V and J genes are TRBV10-3 and TRBJ1-5, with D unclear. The germline V gene encodes CDR1 ENHRY and CDR2 SYGVKD. The CDR3 covers 12 residues. The ends were cut back, 8 bases at V and 4 bases at J, with 9 bases in the middle. The CDR3 spells CAIAEANQPQHF. As DNA, the CDR3 is TGTGCCATCGCTGAGGCAAATCAGCCCCAGCATTTT.

This clonotype was detected many times. This chain links TRBV20-1 with TRBJ2-7, with D possibly matching TRBD1 (6 bases). Germline V gives CDR1 DFQATT, CDR2 SNEGSKA (reference sequence). V gave up 7 bases and J gave up 0 bases, with 13 bases separating them. The CDR3 sequence is 13 residues long. CDR3 residues: CSVTRDNSYEQYF. The CDR3 nucleotides read TGCAGTGTCACCCGGGACAACTCCTACGAGCAGTACTTC.